The 27 T cell receptor beta chains reported below all come from one sample, sequenced in a study of breast tumors, draining lymph nodes, adjacent tissues. In TCRdb, the multiplex PCR reads were re-called with MiXCR into one record per CDR3 protein. Altogether tens of thousands of distinct CDR3 sequences are present, 68% being singletons, with the ten largest covering 23%. Sequenced sample: tumor-adjacent breast tissue. These receptors originate from a female donor with breast cancer. Some clones in this sample may be carry-over from other donors' samples.

This clonotype was recorded at least ten times. The V call is TRBV2, the J call TRBJ2-1, with D possibly being TRBD2 (6 bases). Germline assignment: CDR1 SNHLY and CDR2 FYNNEI. The length of the CDR3 is 16 residues. Trimming removed 8 bases from V and 6 bases from J, with 23 bases in between. CDR3 sequence reads: CASSLGPKLGGNEQFF. The DNA of the CDR3 is TGTGCCAGCTCCCTCGGGCCAAAATTGGGGGGCAATGAGCAGTTCTTC.

This clonotype is labeled as medium-sized. The rearrangement joins TRBV20-1 to TRBJ1-6; 10 bases are shared with TRBD1. The J segment lost 5 bases and the V segment lost 0 bases, leaving 7 bases of the junction unmatched. Germline V lookup: CDR1 DFQATT, CDR2 SNEGSKA (reference sequence). This CDR3 contains 17 residues. The CDR3 is CSAREPGQGYDNSPLHF. The CDR3 bases are TGCAGTGCTAGAGAACCGGGACAGGGGTATGATAATTCACCCCTCCACTTT.

The chain combines TRBV19 with TRBJ1-5; the D is unclear. This CDR3 has 14 amino acids. From germline, CDR1 is LNHDA and CDR2 SQIVND (reference sequence). V was trimmed by 0 bases and J by 5 bases, leaving 8 bases between them. The CDR3 spells CASSIDAGYQPQHF. In nucleotides, the CDR3 is TGTGCCAGTAGTATAGATGCGGGATATCAGCCCCAGCATTTT. Full variable domain (outside the CDR3, taken from reference TRBV19 and TRBJ1-5): DGGITQSPKYLFRKEGQNVTLSCEQNLNHDAMYWYRQDPGQGLRLIYYSQIVNDFQKGDIAEGYSVSREKKESFPLTVTSAQKNPTAFYLCASSIDAGYQPQHFGDGTRLSIL.

By share, this clonotype ranks as medium-sized (0.01 to 0.1%). The chain has TRBV2 and TRBJ1-2; TRBD1 agrees at 10 bases. CDR3 length: 15 residues. Trimming took 1 base from V and 5 from J; bases not matched to a gene: 4. Germline CDR1 and CDR2: SNHLY and FYNNEI. The CDR3 DNA is TGTGCCAGCAGTGAAGGGGTGGACAGGGGGTATGGCTACACCTTC. Residues: CASSEGVDRGYGYTF.

This clonotype has just one count. Mismatch with germline at one junction end may stem from a read error. V is TRBV2 and J is TRBJ2-7; D is perhaps TRBD1 or TRBD2 (5 bases each). The CDR3 consists of 13 residues. Germline lookup yields CDR1 SNHLY and CDR2 FYNNEI. CDR3 DNA: TGTGCCAGCAGCGGGACGTTGGCTACCTCGATCAAATTC. Encoded protein: CASSGTLATSIKF.

The chain combines TRBV13 with TRBJ1-1; D not resolved. Trimming shortened V by 4 bases and J by 4 bases, and 10 bases separated the two germline ends. The CDR3 extends over 13 amino acids. Germline CDR1 and CDR2: PRHDT and FYEKMQ (reference sequence). In nucleotides, the CDR3 is TGTGCCAGCAGCTCCCCGGGGAGCACTGAAGCTTTCTTT. It translates to CASSSPGSTEAFF.

The V call is TRBV15, the J call TRBJ2-7; TRBD2 might be the D (6 bases). The V and J ends lost 5 bases and 0 bases respectively, with 14 bases between them. CDR3 length: 15 amino acids. From germline, CDR1 is LNHNV and CDR2 YYDKDF (reference sequence). Here the CDR3 reads CATSLEGGSSYEQYF. In nucleotides, the CDR3 is TGTGCCACCAGCCTAGAGGGAGGTAGCTCCTACGAGCAGTACTTC. Using reference TRBV15 and TRBJ2-7 for the parts outside the CDR3, the full variable domain is DAMVIQNPRYQVTQFGKPVTLSCSQTLNHNVMYWYQQKSSQAPKLLFHYYDKDFNNEADTPDNFQSRRPNTSFCFLDIRSPGLGDTAMYLCATSLEGGSSYEQYFGPGTRLTVT.

This rearrangement joins TRBV7-9 to TRBJ2-1; possibly TRBD2 for D (5 bases). Germline V gene sequence: CDR1 SEHNR, CDR2 FQNEAQ (reference sequence). The V gene lost 5 bases and the J gene lost 5 bases, with 10 bases spanning the gap. The CDR3 is 13 amino acids. For the CDR3, the DNA is TGTGCCAGCAGCCCTAGCCCCCACAATGAGCAGTTCTTC. This codes for CASSPSPHNEQFF.

The CDR3 sequence is CASLGWAMNSPLHF. CDR3 in DNA: TGTGCCAGCCTCGGGTGGGCGATGAATTCACCCCTCCACTTT. The V gene is TRBV11-2, the J gene TRBJ1-6; no clear D. V dropped 8 bases and J dropped 7 bases, with 15 bases sitting between them. The CDR3 has 14 residues. Looked up from germline, CDR1 is SGHAT and CDR2 is FQNNGV.

This clonotype came up many times. J is TRBJ2-1 and V is TRBV14; no firm D call. Germline loops: CDR1 SGHDN, CDR2 FVKESK. The CDR3 spans 13 residues. V shed 4 bases and J shed 7 bases, with 11 bases lying between them. This CDR3 is CASSLIPRNEQFF. As DNA, the CDR3 is TGTGCCAGCAGCCTAATACCACGAAATGAGCAGTTCTTC.

This clonotype is labeled as medium-sized. The V call is TRBV12-3 or TRBV12-4, the J call TRBJ1-3; D gene uncertain. Trimming cost V 8 bases and J 0 bases, with 11 bases left between them. The CDR3 covers 14 residues. The CDR3 loop reads CASRKMGSGNTIYF. DNA for the CDR3: TGTGCCAGCCGGAAGATGGGCTCTGGAAACACCATATATTTT.

The chain combines TRBV10-1 with TRBJ1-5; D ambiguous. Germline V gene data show CDR1 as WNHNN and CDR2 as SYGVQD (reference sequence). The CDR3 extends over 13 amino acids. The V end lost 10 bases, the J end lost 6 bases, and 16 bases lay between the germline ends. CDR3 nucleotide sequence: TGCGCCACCTCGATCGGGGTCGGTCAGCCCCAGCATTTT. Its protein product is CATSIGVGQPQHF.

V gene TRBV29-1 combines with J gene TRBJ1-2; tentative D call: TRBD1 (5 bases). This CDR3 has 14 residues. Germline V CDR1 and CDR2: SQVTM, ANQGSEA. V was cut by 1 base and J by 4 bases, with 13 bases left in between. The CDR3 region is CSVEVEGRSYGYTF. CDR3 bases: TGCAGCGTTGAAGTAGAGGGACGGTCCTATGGCTACACCTTC.

Relative to its sample, this clonotype is medium-sized (0.01 to 0.1%). The chain carries TRBV9 and TRBJ2-1; 7 bases agree with TRBD1. Germline values: CDR1 SGDLS, CDR2 YYNGEE. The CDR3 totals 15 residues. V lost 2 bases and J lost 2; bases outside the gene matches: 4. The CDR3 nucleotides read TGTGCCAGCAGCGTTCGGGACAGCGCCTACAATGAGCAGTTCTTC. Its protein product is CASSVRDSAYNEQFF.

V and J are TRBV4-2 and TRBJ2-3; TRBD2 agrees at 11 bases. Germline V gene lookup returns CDR1 LGHNA and CDR2 YNFKEQ. V was pared by 1 base and J by 8 bases, with 17 bases of the junction left unmatched. This CDR3 has 19 residues. CDR3 coding DNA: TGTGCCAGCAGCCAAGGAGTAATAGGACTAGCGGGCCGAGGAGGTACGCAGTATTTT. Translation: CASSQGVIGLAGRGGTQYF.

The chain links TRBV11-1 to TRBJ2-7, with D unresolved. The CDR3 has 14 amino acids. The ends were cut back, 5 bases at V and 3 bases at J, with 14 bases in the middle. The germline V gene has CDR1 SGHAT and CDR2 FQDESV (reference sequence). The CDR3 coding sequence is TGTGCCAGCAGCGCCGCCGGTACTAACTACGAGCAGTACTTC. Translating it yields CASSAAGTNYEQYF.

V usage is TRBV5-1 and J usage is TRBJ2-3; D perhaps matches TRBD1 (5 bases). Germline CDR1 is SGHRS and CDR2 is YFSETQ. The germline V and J ends were trimmed by 2 bases and 4 bases, with 14 bases remaining between them. The CDR3 is 15 amino acids. This chain's CDR3 is CASSLIIGEADTQYF. CDR3 DNA: TGCGCCAGCAGCTTAATTATAGGGGAAGCAGATACGCAGTATTTT.

This sequence joins TRBV25-1 and TRBJ2-7; D ambiguous. The CDR3 runs to 13 residues. CDR1 and CDR2 (germline): MGHDK, SYGVNS. Trimming left V 7 bases short and J 0 bases short, with 10 bases between. DNA of the CDR3: TGTGCCAGCACCAGTCTGAGCTCCTACGAGCAGTACTTC. Translated: CASTSLSSYEQYF.

The sample holds one count of this clonotype. In DNA form, the CDR3 reads TGTGCCAGTAGTAACGAGGCCCGGGCCAGCACAGATACGCAGTATTTT. Amino acids: CASSNEARASTDTQYF. This chain uses TRBV19 with TRBJ2-3; D not resolved. Trimming took off 4 bases at V and 0 bases at J, with 14 bases between the two ends. The germline gives CDR1 LNHDA, CDR2 SQIVND (reference sequence). The CDR3 spans 16 residues.

This clonotype counts as medium-sized (0.01 to 0.1%). The chain employs TRBV11-1 and TRBJ2-7; 9 bases match TRBD1. The CDR3 sequence is 14 residues long. After removal of 5 bases from V and 6 bases from J, the junction contained 8 bases not matched to a gene. Germline values: CDR1 SGHAT, CDR2 FQDESV (reference sequence). CDR3 residues: CASSPGTGFPEQYF. The CDR3 nucleotides read TGTGCCAGCAGCCCCGGGACAGGGTTCCCCGAGCAGTACTTC.

This chain uses TRBV7-9 with TRBJ2-3; D perhaps matches TRBD1 (7 bases). Germline CDR1 is SEHNR and CDR2 is FQNEAQ (reference sequence). The CDR3 totals 16 residues. Trimming cost V 5 bases and J 2 bases, with 17 bases left between them. This CDR3 reads CASSPGDSYITDTQYF. The CDR3, as DNA: TGTGCCAGCAGCCCGGGGGACAGTTATATCACAGATACGCAGTATTTT. Full variable domain (outside the CDR3, taken from reference TRBV7-9 and TRBJ2-3): DTGVSQNPRHKITKRGQNVTFRCDPISEHNRLYWYRQTLGQGPEFLTYFQNEAQLEKSRLLSDRFSAERPKGSFSTLEIQRTEQGDSAMYLCASSPGDSYITDTQYFGPGTRLTVL.

The chain links TRBV20-1 to TRBJ2-5; D is unclear. Germline CDR1 reads DFQATT; CDR2 reads SNEGSKA (reference sequence). This CDR3 is built from 15 residues. V was cut by 0 bases and J by 1 base, with 12 bases left in between. The DNA of the CDR3 is TGCAGTGCTAGAGACTTTACTACCGCCCAAGAGACCCAGTACTTC. Translation: CSARDFTTAQETQYF.

The chain has TRBV7-9 and TRBJ2-3; D may be TRBD2 (6 bases). The CDR3 spans 14 residues. Trimming shortened V by 5 bases and J by 5 bases, and 14 bases separated the two germline ends. Germline V gene data show CDR1 as SEHNR and CDR2 as FQNEAQ (reference sequence). CDR3 protein: CASSPGLPRDTQYF. The CDR3 region has the DNA TGTGCCAGCAGCCCGGGACTGCCGAGAGATACGCAGTATTTT.

CDR3 region: CASSQDGWEQFF. As DNA, the CDR3 is TGTGCCAGCAGCCAAGACGGTTGGGAGCAGTTCTTC. J is TRBJ2-1 and V is TRBV3-1; no clear D. Looked up from germline, CDR1 is LGHDT and CDR2 is YNNKEL (reference sequence). V lost 0 bases and J lost 10, with 7 bases in between. This CDR3 has 12 amino acids.

The chain recombines TRBV10-3 with TRBJ2-7; perhaps TRBD1 as D (5 bases). The CDR3 contains 12 residues. The germline V gene has CDR1 ENHRY and CDR2 SYGVKD. V was pared by 6 bases and J by 0 bases, with 6 bases between. CDR3 in amino acids: CAIRTASYEQYF. For the CDR3, the DNA is TGTGCCATCAGGACAGCCTCCTACGAGCAGTACTTC.

The V call is TRBV5-1, the J call TRBJ2-1; TRBD1 is a possible D gene (5 bases). The V end was cut by 0 bases, the J end by 0 bases, with 13 bases between. This CDR3 comprises 17 residues. CDR1 and CDR2 (germline): SGHRS, YFSETQ. CDR3 nucleotide sequence: TGCGCCAGCAGCTTGGTCGGAACAGGAAGCTCCTACAATGAGCAGTTCTTC. Its translation is CASSLVGTGSSYNEQFF.

V and J are TRBV27 and TRBJ2-3; 16 bases align to TRBD2. The ends lost 4 bases at V and 5 bases at J; junction bases unmatched: 12. This CDR3 comprises 19 residues. Per germline, CDR1 MNHEY and CDR2 SMNVEV (reference sequence). The CDR3, as DNA: TGTGCCAGCAGTTCACCCGGGACTAGCGGGAGGGCCCAATTAGATACGCAGTATTTT. This sequence encodes CASSSPGTSGRAQLDTQYF.